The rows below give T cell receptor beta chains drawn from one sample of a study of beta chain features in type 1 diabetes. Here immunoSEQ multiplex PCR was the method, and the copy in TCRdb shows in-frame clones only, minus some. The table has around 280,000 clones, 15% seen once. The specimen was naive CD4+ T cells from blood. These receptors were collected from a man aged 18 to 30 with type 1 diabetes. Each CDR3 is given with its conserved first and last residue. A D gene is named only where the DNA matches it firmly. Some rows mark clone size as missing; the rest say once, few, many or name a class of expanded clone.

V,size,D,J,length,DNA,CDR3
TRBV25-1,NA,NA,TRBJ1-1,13,TGTGCCAGCAGTTACACAGGGTGGACTGAAGCTTTCTTT,CASSYTGWTEAFF
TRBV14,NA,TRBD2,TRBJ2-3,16,TGTGCCAGCAGCCTCCTAGCGGGGGGGCCGACAGATACGCAGTATTTT,CASSLLAGGPTDTQYF
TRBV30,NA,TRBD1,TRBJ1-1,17,TGTGCCTGGAGTGTACTGGGACAGGGAGTGGTGAACACTGAAGCTTTCTTT,CAWSVLGQGVVNTEAFF
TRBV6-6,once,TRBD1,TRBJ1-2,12,TGTGCCACCGTGGGACAGGGAGCCGGCTACACCTTC,CATVGQGAGYTF
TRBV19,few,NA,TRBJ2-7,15,TGTGCCAGTAGTTCCTTTGGTATCGGGAACGACGAGCAGTACTTC,CASSSFGIGNDEQYF
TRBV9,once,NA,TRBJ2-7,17,TGTGCCAGCAGCGTAGCTACCTCGGCAGGGCTGATTCACGAGCAGTACTTC,CASSVATSAGLIHEQYF
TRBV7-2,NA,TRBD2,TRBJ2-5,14,TGTGCCAGCAGCCCGGGACTAGCCCAAGAGACCCAGTACTTC,CASSPGLAQETQYF
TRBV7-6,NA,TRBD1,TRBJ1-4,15,TGTGCCAGCAGCTTTGGACAGGCGTTTAATGAAAAACTGTTTTTT,CASSFGQAFNEKLFF
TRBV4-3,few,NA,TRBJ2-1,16,TGCGCCAGCAGCCTGCGCCAACTAGGACCCTACAATGAGCAGTTCTTC,CASSLRQLGPYNEQFF
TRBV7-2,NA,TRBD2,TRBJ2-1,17,TGTGCCAGCAGCTTACGGGCTAGCGGGCTTGAGGGGTATGAGCAGTTCTTC,CASSLRASGLEGYEQFF
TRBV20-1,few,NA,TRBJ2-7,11,TGCAGTGCTAGTTCCCTCTACGAGCAGTACTTC,CSASSLYEQYF
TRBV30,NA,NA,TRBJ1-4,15,TGTGCCTGGAGTGTAGGGGGAGGGGGACTTGAAAAACTGTTTTTT,CAWSVGGGGLEKLFF
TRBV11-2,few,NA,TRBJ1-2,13,TGTGCCAGCAGCCCGGGTGTAAGCTATGGCTACACCTTC,CASSPGVSYGYTF
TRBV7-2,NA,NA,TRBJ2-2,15,TGTGCCAGCAGCTTAGGGCTAGCTCACACCGGGGAGCTGTTTTTT,CASSLGLAHTGELFF
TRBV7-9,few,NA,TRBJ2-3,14,TGTGCCAGCAGCTTCAACACCCGAGGGGATACGCAGTATTTT,CASSFNTRGDTQYF
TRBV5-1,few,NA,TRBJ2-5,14,TGCGCCAGCAGCCTTCAGACAGGCCAAGAGACCCAGTACTTC,CASSLQTGQETQYF
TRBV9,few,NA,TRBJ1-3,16,TGTGCCAGCAGACCTATGGACAGCCTCTCTGGAAACACCATATATTTT,CASRPMDSLSGNTIYF
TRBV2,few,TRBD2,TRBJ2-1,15,TGTGCCAGCGGGTCGAAGCGGGAAACTGACAATGAGCAGTTCTTC,CASGSKRETDNEQFF
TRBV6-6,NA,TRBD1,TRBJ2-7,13,TGTGCCAGCAGGGGACAGGGCCCCTACGAGCAGTACTTC,CASRGQGPYEQYF
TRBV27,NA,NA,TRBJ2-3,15,TGTGCCAGCAGTTTATCTACCCTCCGGTCAGATACGCAGTATTTT,CASSLSTLRSDTQYF
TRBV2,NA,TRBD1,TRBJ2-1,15,TGTGCCAGCAGTACCGGGACAGCTACTTACAATGAGCAGTTCTTC,CASSTGTATYNEQFF
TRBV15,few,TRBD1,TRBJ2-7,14,TGTGCCACCAGCAGAGAGGGACAGGGTTACGAGCAGTACTTC,CATSREGQGYEQYF
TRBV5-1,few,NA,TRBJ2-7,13,TGCGCCAGCAGCTTGGAGCAGGTATACGAGCAGTACTTC,CASSLEQVYEQYF
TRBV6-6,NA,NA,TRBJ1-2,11,TGTGCCTTAGAGGGCCTCTATGGCTACACCTTC,CALEGLYGYTF
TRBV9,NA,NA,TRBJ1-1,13,TGTGCCAGCAGCGTAGTACAGTTCACTGAAGCTTTCTTT,CASSVVQFTEAFF
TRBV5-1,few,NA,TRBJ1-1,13,TGCGCCAGCAGCTTCGACAGTAACACTGAAGCTTTCTTT,CASSFDSNTEAFF
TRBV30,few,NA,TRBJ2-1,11,TGTGCCTGGACTGGGTCGGGTGAGCAGTTCTTC,CAWTGSGEQFF
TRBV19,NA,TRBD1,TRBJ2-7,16,TGTGCCAGTAGTCCACTCTGGGGGACAGAGACCTACGAGCAGTACTTC,CASSPLWGTETYEQYF
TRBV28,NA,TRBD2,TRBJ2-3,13,TGTGCCAGCAGTTTCGGGGGGGCAGATACGCAGTATTTT,CASSFGGADTQYF
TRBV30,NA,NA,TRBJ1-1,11,TGTGCCTGGAGTGTACAGGTTGAAGCTTTCTTT,CAWSVQVEAFF
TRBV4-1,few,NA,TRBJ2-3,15,TGCGCCAGCAGCCGAGGAACGGGGGTAGGAGATACGCAGTATTTT,CASSRGTGVGDTQYF
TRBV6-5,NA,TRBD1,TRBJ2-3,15,TGTGCCAGCAGGATCGGACAGGGAGGAGCAGATACGCAGTATTTT,CASRIGQGGADTQYF
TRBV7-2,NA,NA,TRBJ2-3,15,TGTGCCAGCAGCTTCACGGGGGTGGTTCGGGATACGCAGTATTTT,CASSFTGVVRDTQYF
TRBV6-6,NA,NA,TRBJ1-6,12,TGTGCCAGCACTCGACAGCCCGCGCCCCTCCACTTT,CASTRQPAPLHF
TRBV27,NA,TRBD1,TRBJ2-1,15,TGTGCCAGCACCCAGACAGGGGGACTCCTAAATGAGCAGTTCTTC,CASTQTGGLLNEQFF
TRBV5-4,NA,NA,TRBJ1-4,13,TGTGCCAGCAGCCCGATAAGCGGTGAAAAACTGTTTTTT,CASSPISGEKLFF
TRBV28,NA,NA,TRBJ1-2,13,TGTGCCAGCAGTCCAGACAAGAACTATGGCTACACCTTC,CASSPDKNYGYTF
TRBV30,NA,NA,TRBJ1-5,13,TGTGCCTGGAGTGTAGGAGCCAATCAGCCCCAGCATTTT,CAWSVGANQPQHF
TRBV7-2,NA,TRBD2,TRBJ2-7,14,TGTGCCAGCAGCGAGACTAGCGACCGCTACGAGCAGTACTTC,CASSETSDRYEQYF
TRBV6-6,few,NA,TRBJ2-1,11,TGTGCCAGCAGTCGTTACAATGAGCAGTTCTTC,CASSRYNEQFF
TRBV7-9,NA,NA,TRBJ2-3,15,TGTGCCAGCAGCTTAGTGGAGCGGGTCACAGATACGCAGTATTTT,CASSLVERVTDTQYF
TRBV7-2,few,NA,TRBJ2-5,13,TGTGCCAGCAGCTTAAGGAGCCAAGAGACCCAGTACTTC,CASSLRSQETQYF
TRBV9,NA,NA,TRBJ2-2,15,TGTGCCAGCAGCGTATATTCAGGGAACACCGGGGAGCTGTTTTTT,CASSVYSGNTGELFF
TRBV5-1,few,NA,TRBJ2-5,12,TGCGCCAGCAGCGTGGAGGGGGAGACCCAGTACTTC,CASSVEGETQYF
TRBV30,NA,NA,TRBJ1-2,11,TGTGCCTGGAGTGTCTTGTCTAACTACACCTTC,CAWSVLSNYTF
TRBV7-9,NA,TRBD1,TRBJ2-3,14,TGTGCCAGCACCCAGCCGGACAGGGGCAATACGCAGTATTTT,CASTQPDRGNTQYF
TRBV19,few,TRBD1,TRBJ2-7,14,TGTGCCAGTAGTAGGGACAGGAGCTCCTACGAGCAGTACTTC,CASSRDRSSYEQYF
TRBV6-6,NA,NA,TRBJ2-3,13,TGTGCCAGCACGTGGGGGCGGTCTGATACGCAGTATTTT,CASTWGRSDTQYF